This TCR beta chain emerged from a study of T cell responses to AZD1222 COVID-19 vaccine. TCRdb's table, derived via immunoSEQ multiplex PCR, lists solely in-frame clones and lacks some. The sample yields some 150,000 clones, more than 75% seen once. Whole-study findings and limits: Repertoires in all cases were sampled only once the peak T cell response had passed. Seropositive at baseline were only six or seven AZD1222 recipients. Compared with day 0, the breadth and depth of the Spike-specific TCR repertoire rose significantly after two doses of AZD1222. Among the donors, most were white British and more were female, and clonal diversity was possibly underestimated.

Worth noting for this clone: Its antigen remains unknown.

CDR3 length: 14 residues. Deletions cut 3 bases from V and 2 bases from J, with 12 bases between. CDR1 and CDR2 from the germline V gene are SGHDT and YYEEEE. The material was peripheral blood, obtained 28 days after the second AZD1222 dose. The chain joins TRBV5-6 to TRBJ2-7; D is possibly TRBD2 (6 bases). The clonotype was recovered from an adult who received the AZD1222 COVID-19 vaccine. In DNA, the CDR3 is TGTGCCAGCAGCTCGGGACTTACCACCTACGAGCAGTACTTC. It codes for CASSSGLTTYEQYF.